This T cell receptor beta chain was observed in a study of molecular identifiers for immune sequencing clone quantification. About the research overall: RNA from approximately 20,000 or 98,000 naive CD8 cells was split five ways in replicates, with four sequenced.

From the PCR reads, TCRdb called clonotypes with MiXCR, one entry per CDR3 protein. The sample gives fewer than 350,000 distinct CDR3 sequences, about a fifth of which show up once; 0.75% to 0.85% is in the top ten. Naive CD8 libraries came from approximately 20,000 to 1,000,000 sorted cells with 10%, 30% or 50% RNA. This clonotype was observed a few times. The antigen remains unidentified. The CDR3 length is 14 residues. J lost 3 bases, V lost 2 bases, and 4 bases had no gene match. CDR1 and CDR2 from the germline V gene are MDHEN and SYDVKM. Study-wide points: Clonotypes surpassing 20 RNA copies contained over 98% of effector molecules, versus under 1% in naive cells.

The sample comprised naive CD8+ T cells from blood, with Jurkat cell RNA spiked in. Subset denoted: FACS-sorted CD8+CD4-CCR7+CD45RA+ naive T cells. The chain couples TRBV28 to TRBJ2-7, with 7 positions matching TRBD2. The TCR sequence derives from a human donor in good health. Some libraries in this study had Jurkat cell RNA spiked in. The CDR3 here is CASSLIGDYYEQYF. The DNA of the CDR3 is TGTGCCAGCAGTTTAATCGGGGACTACTACGAGCAGTACTTC. Looking up the rest from reference TRBV28 and TRBJ2-7 gives the full variable domain: DVKVTQSSRYLVKRTGEKVFLECVQDMDHENMFWYRQDPGLGLRLIYFSYDVKMKEKGDIPEGYSVSREKKERFSLILESASTNQTSMYLCASSLIGDYYEQYFGPGTRLTVT.